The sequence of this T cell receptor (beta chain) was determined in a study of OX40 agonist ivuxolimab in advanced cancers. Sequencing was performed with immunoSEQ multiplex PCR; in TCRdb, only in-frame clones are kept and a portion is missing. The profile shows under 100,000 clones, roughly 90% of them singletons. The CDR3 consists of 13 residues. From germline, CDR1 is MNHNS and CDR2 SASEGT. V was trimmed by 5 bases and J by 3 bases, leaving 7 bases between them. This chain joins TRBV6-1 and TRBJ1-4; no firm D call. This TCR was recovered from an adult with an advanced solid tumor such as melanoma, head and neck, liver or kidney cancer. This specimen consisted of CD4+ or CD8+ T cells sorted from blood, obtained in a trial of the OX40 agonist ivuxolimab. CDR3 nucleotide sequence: TGTGCCAGCAGTTGGAACCCTAATGAAAAACTGTTTTTT. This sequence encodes CASSWNPNEKLFF.